This T cell receptor beta chain was observed in a study of human T cells and chemical hapten exposure. Study at large: Small volume differences among pooled libraries mainly caused per-sample TCR yield variation.

TCRdb reprocessed the RACE reads with MiXCR, giving one entry per CDR3 protein. Altogether about 380,000 distinct CDR3 sequences are present, 4.5% to 6% being singletons, with the ten largest covering 2.5% to 3%. General study findings and limits: TCRs above 1 in 1000 frequency stayed constant with DPC sensitization. Controls formed significantly fewer large CDR3 similarity clusters than expanded TCRs did.

The CDR3 contains 16 residues. Germline V gene data show CDR1 as MNHEY and CDR2 as SMNVEV (reference sequence). This clonotype showed up just a few times. Its antigen is as yet unknown. At one end, the junction sequence differs from germline, possibly due to a read error. Time point in this sample: pre-sensitization, week 0. Treatment described: therapeutic diphenylcyclopropenone sensitization with weekly scalp DPC. Sequences were derived from whole blood, sampled in connection with sensitization to the hapten diphenylcyclopropenone (DPC). The chain couples TRBV27 to TRBJ2-3, with TRBD2 matching 10 bases. The receptor was derived from a woman aged 45-65 years with alopecia areata. Some clones in this sample may be carry-over from other donors' samples. The CDR3 coding sequence is TGTGCCAGCAGTGTATCCCAGCGGGGGGGCCGGGATACGCAGTATTTT. Protein sequence: CASSVSQRGGRDTQYF.